This T cell receptor (beta chain) is drawn from a study of a mutant IDH1 vaccine in newly diagnosed glioma. Study information: The patients were given eight vaccinations, one each in weeks 1, 3, 5, 7, 11, 15, 19 and 23. Following radiotherapy alone, or alongside temozolomide cycles, vaccination was started after an interval of 4-6 weeks. Before enrollment, patients got radiotherapy alone, temozolomide alone, or mostly the combination.

This table comes from immunoSEQ multiplex PCR, and its TCRdb copy is limited to in-frame clones, with some not included. The profile covers tens of thousands of clones, with 81% appearing a single time and 5.1% taken by the ten largest. This clone was counted a few times. Its matching antigen is unknown. The CDR3 totals 13 residues. CDR1 is LGHNT and CDR2 is FRNRAP in the germline V gene. The ends were cut back, 5 bases at V and 5 bases at J, with 12 bases in the middle. Time point meaning: week 23, last vaccination. What each vaccine dose contained was 300 ug of mutant IDH1 20-mer peptide, accompanied by topical imiquimod.

This sample comprised PBMCs, obtained from a glioma patient whose treatment included an IDH1 peptide vaccine. The TCR sequence derives from a man in his forties with glioma. This chain uses TRBV12-5 with TRBJ1-1; possible D gene TRBD1, 6 bases. CDR3 DNA: TGTGCTAGTGGTCTACAGGGTCGGACTGAAGCTTTCTTT. Translated: CASGLQGRTEAFF.